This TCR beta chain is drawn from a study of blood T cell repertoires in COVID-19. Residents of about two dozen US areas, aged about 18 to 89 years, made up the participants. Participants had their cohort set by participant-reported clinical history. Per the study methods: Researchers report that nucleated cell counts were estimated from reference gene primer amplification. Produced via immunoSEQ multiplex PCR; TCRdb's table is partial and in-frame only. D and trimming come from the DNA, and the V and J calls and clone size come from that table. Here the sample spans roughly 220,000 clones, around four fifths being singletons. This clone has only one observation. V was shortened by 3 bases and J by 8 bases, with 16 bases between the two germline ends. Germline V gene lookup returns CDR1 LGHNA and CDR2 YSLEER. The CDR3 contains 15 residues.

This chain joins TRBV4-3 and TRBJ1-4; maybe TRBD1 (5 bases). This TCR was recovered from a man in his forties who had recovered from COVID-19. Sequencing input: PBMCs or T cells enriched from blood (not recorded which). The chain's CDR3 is CASSQGGVLKEKLFF. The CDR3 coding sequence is TGCGCCAGCAGCCAGGGGGGGGTATTGAAAGAAAAACTGTTTTTT.